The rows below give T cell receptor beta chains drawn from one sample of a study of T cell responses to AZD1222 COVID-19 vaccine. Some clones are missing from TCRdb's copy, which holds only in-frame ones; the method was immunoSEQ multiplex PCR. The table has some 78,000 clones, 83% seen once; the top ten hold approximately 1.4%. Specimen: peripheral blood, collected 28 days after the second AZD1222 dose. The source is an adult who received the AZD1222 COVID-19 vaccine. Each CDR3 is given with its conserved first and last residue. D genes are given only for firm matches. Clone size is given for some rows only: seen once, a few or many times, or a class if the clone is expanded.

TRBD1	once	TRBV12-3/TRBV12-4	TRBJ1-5	TGTGCCAGCAGTTTAACAGGGGGTCAGCCCCAGCATTTT	CASSLTGGQPQHF
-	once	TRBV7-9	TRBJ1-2	TGTGCCAGCAGCTTAGGACACCCCTATGGCTACACCTTC	CASSLGHPYGYTF
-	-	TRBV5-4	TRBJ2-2	TGTGCCAGCAGCTTCGGGACGAATCGGGGCGGGGAGCTGTTTTTT	CASSFGTNRGGELFF
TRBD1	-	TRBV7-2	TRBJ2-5	TGTGCCAGCAGCCCGGGACAGGGGTTCTACGAGACCCAGTACTTC	CASSPGQGFYETQYF
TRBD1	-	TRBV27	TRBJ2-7	TGTGCCAGCAGTTCCCGAAACAGACAGGGTGGGAAGTACTTC	CASSSRNRQGGKYF
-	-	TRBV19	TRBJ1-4	TGTGCCAGTAGTATGGCAGGCTGGGGTGAAAAACTGTTTTTT	CASSMAGWGEKLFF
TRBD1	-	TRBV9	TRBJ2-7	TGTGCCAGCAGCGGAGGGGACAGGGTGGGCGAGCAGTACTTC	CASSGGDRVGEQYF
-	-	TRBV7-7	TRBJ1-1	TGTGCTAGCAGCTTGGGGGTGGACACTGAAGCTTTCTTT	CASSLGVDTEAFF
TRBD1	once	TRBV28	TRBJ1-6	TGTGCCAGCAGTCGGGAGGGGACAGGGCACTCACCCCTCCACTTT	CASSREGTGHSPLHF
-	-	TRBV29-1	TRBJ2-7	TGCAGCGTTGAAAGTCCTTCCTCCTACGAGCAGTACTTC	CSVESPSSYEQYF
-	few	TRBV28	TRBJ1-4	TGTGCCAGCAGTAACAATGGCGTGGGTAATGAAAAACTGTTTTTT	CASSNNGVGNEKLFF
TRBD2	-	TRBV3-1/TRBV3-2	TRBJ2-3	TGTGCCAGCAGCCAAGGACCGAGCGGGGGGCTGCAGTATTTT	CASSQGPSGGLQYF
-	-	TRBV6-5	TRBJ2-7	TGTGCCAGCAGTTACCTAGCGCAAGGCTCCTACGAGCAGTACTTC	CASSYLAQGSYEQYF
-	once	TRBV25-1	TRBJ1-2	TGTGCCAGCAGTGATCATGGACATTCCGATGGCTACACCTTC	CASSDHGHSDGYTF
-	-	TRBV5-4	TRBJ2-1	TGTGCCAGCAGCTTAAAGCAGGCGACCTTTACGAATGAGCAGTTCTTC	CASSLKQATFTNEQFF
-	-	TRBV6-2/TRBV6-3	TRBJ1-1	TGTGCCAGCAGTTACCCAGTTATGAACACTGAAGCTTTCTTT	CASSYPVMNTEAFF
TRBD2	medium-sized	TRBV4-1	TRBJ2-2	TGCGCCAGCAGCCAACTTTCCGGGACTAGCGGGGAGCTGTTTTTT	CASSQLSGTSGELFF
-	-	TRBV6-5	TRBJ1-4	TGTGCCAGCAGTTCTCCGGGCCTCATAGGTGAAAAACTGTTTTTT	CASSSPGLIGEKLFF
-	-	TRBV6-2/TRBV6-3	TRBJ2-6	TGTGCCAGCAGCCCCTGGCCCTCTGGGGCCAACGTCCTGACTTTC	CASSPWPSGANVLTF
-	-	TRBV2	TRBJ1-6	TGTGCCAGCGCAGGGGATCTGAGTTCACCCCTCCACTTT	CASAGDLSSPLHF
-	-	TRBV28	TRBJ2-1	TGTGCCAGCAGTTTCAAGGGGCCCACGTTATACAATGAGCAGTTCTTC	CASSFKGPTLYNEQFF
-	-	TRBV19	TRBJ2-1	TGTGCCAGTAGTATAGGGGGGGTTGAGCAGTTCTTC	CASSIGGVEQFF
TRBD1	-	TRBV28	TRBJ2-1	TGTGCCAGCATCCACCACGGCAGGGGGTTATCCTACAATGAGCAGTTCTTC	CASIHHGRGLSYNEQFF
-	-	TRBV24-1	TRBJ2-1	TGTGCCACCAGTGATTTTTGGGGGAGTAGGTACAATGAGCAGTTCTTC	CATSDFWGSRYNEQFF
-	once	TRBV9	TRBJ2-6	TGTGCCAGCAGCGCTCAGGGGTCAGGGGCCAACGTCCTGACTTTC	CASSAQGSGANVLTF
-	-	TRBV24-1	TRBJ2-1	TGTGCCACCAGTGCCCTAACGGGAGTCGGGCCCTACAATGAGCAGTTCTTC	CATSALTGVGPYNEQFF
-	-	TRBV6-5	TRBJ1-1	TGTGCCAGCAGCCTCGACAGGCAGGCCGCTTTCTTT	CASSLDRQAAFF
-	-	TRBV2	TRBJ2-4	TGTGCCAGCAGTGGGAACTTAGCCAAAAACATTCAGTACTTC	CASSGNLAKNIQYF
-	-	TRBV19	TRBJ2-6	TGTGCCAGTAGTTCCTGGGGTTCTGGGGCCAACGTCCTGACTTTC	CASSSWGSGANVLTF
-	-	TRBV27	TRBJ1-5	TGTGCCAGCAGTTTAAGAGGCAATCAGCCCCAGCATTTT	CASSLRGNQPQHF
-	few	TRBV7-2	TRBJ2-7	TGTGCCAGCAGTCCTCGGCGGAGCTCCTACGAGCAGTACTTC	CASSPRRSSYEQYF
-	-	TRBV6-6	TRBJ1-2	TGTGCCAGCAGTTACTCGGCTAAGAGGGAGGGCTACACCTTC	CASSYSAKREGYTF
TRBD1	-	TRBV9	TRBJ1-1	TGTGCCAGCAGCGGCCGGGACAGGGACCTCATGAACACTGAAGCTTTCTTT	CASSGRDRDLMNTEAFF
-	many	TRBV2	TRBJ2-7	TGTGCCAGCAGGGCGACAGCAACCACGAACTACGAGCAGTACTTC	CASRATATTNYEQYF
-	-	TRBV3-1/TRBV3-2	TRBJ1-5	TGTGCCAGCAGCCAAGATAAGAATCAGCCCCAGCATTTT	CASSQDKNQPQHF
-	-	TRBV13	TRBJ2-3	TGTGCCAGCAGCCCCCCGGGGCTAAGTAATAGCACAGATACGCAGTATTTT	CASSPPGLSNSTDTQYF
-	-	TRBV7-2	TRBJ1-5	TGTGCCAGCAGCTTATTTGGGGGGGTCAGCAATCAGCCCCAGCATTTT	CASSLFGGVSNQPQHF
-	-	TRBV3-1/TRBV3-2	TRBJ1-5	TGTGCCAGCAGCCAAGACAGGAATCAGCCCCAGCATTTT	CASSQDRNQPQHF
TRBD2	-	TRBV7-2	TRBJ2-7	TGTGCCAGCTCGAGCGGGAGGGCCGACGTACAGTACTTC	CASSSGRADVQYF
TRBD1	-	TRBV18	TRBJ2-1	TGTGCCAGCTCCCCAAGGGGACAGGCGGCCCCCAATGAGCAGTTCTTC	CASSPRGQAAPNEQFF
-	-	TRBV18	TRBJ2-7	TGTGCCAGCTCGCCGGGGACGCCCTACGAGCAGTACTTC	CASSPGTPYEQYF
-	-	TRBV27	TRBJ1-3	TGTGCCAGCACCTCCGCCTCTGGAAACACCATATATTTT	CASTSASGNTIYF
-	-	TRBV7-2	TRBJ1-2	TGTGCCAGCAGCCAACTTTCAGGGAACTATGGCTACACCTTC	CASSQLSGNYGYTF
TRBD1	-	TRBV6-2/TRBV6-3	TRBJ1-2	TGTGCCAGCAGTTCGACAGGGTACTATGGCTACACCTTC	CASSSTGYYGYTF
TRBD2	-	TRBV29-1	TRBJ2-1	TGCAGCGCGACTAGCGGGTTATACAATGAGCAGTTCTTC	CSATSGLYNEQFF
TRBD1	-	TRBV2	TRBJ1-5	TGTGCCAGCAAACTCGGACAGGGGGATCAGCCCCAGCATTTT	CASKLGQGDQPQHF
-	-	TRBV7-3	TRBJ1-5	TGTGCCAGCAGCTTCGGTAGCAATCAGCCCCAGCATTTT	CASSFGSNQPQHF
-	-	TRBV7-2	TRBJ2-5	TGTGCCAGCAGCCTTGGCGTAGCCGGTGAGACCCAGTACTTC	CASSLGVAGETQYF
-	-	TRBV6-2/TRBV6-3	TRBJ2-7	TGTGCCAGCAGTTACCCCTCCCGGGCTGGCGCGAATTACGAGCAGTACTTC	CASSYPSRAGANYEQYF
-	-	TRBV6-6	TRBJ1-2	TGTGCCAGCAGCCCCGGTGGATACTATGGCTACACCTTC	CASSPGGYYGYTF